The rows below give T cell receptor beta chains drawn from one sample of a study of T cells in Graves' hyperthyroidism and ophthalmopathy. MiXCR was run by TCRdb on the multiplex PCR reads, yielding one entry per CDR3 protein. The sample has more than 500,000 distinct CDR3 sequences, 40% to 50% seen once. Sample: peripheral blood or thyroid tissue (not recorded which). The receptors stem from an adult woman with Graves' disease, either hyperthyroidism or ophthalmopathy (not recorded which). Both conserved end residues are part of each CDR3. A D gene is named only where the DNA matches it firmly. The size of a clone is reported for some rows only, either as once, few or many, or as a class for expanded clones.

d_call clone_size j_call v_call cdr3_nt cdr3_aa
TRBD1 - TRBJ2-7 TRBV11-1 TGTGCCTGGAGTACGACTTGGACAGGACACTACGAGCAGTACTTC CAWSTTWTGHYEQYF
- - TRBJ1-1 TRBV19 TGTGCCAGTAGTATGTCGGGGTTTTTTCTCGACACTGAAGCTTTCTTT CASSMSGFFLDTEAFF
- - TRBJ2-5 TRBV7-8 TGTGCCAGCAGCCCGCAACAGGGGGGGTTGGAGACCCAGTACTTC CASSPQQGGLETQYF
TRBD1 - TRBJ1-5 TRBV10-3 TGTGCCATCAGGGGAGGACAGGGTCTTCAGCATTTT CAIRGGQGLQHF
- few TRBJ1-2 TRBV7-2 TGTGCCAGCACCCCGACGTCCTACCTCTATGGCTACACCTTC CASTPTSYLYGYTF
- many TRBJ2-6 TRBV20-1 TGCAGTGCTAGGTGGCGGAACTCTGGGGCCAACGTCCTGACTTTC CSARWRNSGANVLTF
- many TRBJ1-2 TRBV9 TGTGCCAGCAGTCTTAAGCCAGGGGCTTCGGAGGGGGGCTACACCTTC CASSLKPGASEGGYTF
- - TRBJ1-5 TRBV10-3 TGTGCCATCACTCAGGGTGTGGATAAGCCCCAGCATTTT CAITQGVDKPQHF
- once TRBJ2-7 TRBV29-1 TGCAGCGCCAGGCAGGGGCATAACGAGCAGTACTTC CSARQGHNEQYF
- many TRBJ1-5 TRBV6-2/TRBV6-3 TGTGCCAGCAGTCACGACAGTCGGAGCAATCAGCCCCAGCATTTT CASSHDSRSNQPQHF